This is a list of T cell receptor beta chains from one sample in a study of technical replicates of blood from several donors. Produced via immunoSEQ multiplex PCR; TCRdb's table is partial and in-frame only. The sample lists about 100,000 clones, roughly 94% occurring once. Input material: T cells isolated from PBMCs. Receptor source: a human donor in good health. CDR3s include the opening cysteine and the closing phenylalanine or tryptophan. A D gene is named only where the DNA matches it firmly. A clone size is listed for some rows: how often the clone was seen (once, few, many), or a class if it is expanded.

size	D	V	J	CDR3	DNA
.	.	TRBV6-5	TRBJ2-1	CASSYVQGLNNEQFF	TGTGCCAGCAGTTACGTTCAGGGATTGAACAATGAGCAGTTCTTC
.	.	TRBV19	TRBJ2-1	CASSIPDRLTYNEQFF	TGTGCCAGTAGTATACCCGACAGACTGACATACAATGAGCAGTTCTTC
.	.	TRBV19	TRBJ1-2	CASSIADSLVYGYTF	TGTGCCAGTAGTATAGCGGACAGTCTAGTCTATGGCTACACCTTC
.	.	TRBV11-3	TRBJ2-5	CASSPPGQQETQYF	TGTGCCAGCAGCCCTCCGGGACAACAAGAGACCCAGTACTTC
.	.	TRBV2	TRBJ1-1	CASRATENTEAFF	TGTGCCAGCAGGGCCACAGAGAACACTGAAGCTTTCTTT
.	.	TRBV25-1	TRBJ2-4	CASSELGRVRGGKNIQYF	TGTGCCAGCAGTGAGTTGGGAAGGGTACGAGGAGGCAAAAACATTCAGTACTTC
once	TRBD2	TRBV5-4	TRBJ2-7	CASSGSGTSAYEQYF	TGTGCCAGCAGCGGATCCGGGACTAGCGCCTACGAGCAGTACTTC
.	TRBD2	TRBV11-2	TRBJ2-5	CASSLALAGIQTQYF	TGTGCCAGCAGCTTAGCACTAGCGGGAATTCAGACCCAGTACTTC
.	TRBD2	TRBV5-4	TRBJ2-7	CASSQLAGGFSYEQYF	TGTGCCAGCAGCCAACTAGCGGGGGGGTTCTCCTACGAGCAGTACTTC
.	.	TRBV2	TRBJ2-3	CASSEAPVGAGREDTQYF	TGTGCCAGCAGTGAAGCTCCGGTGGGGGCGGGGAGGGAAGATACGCAGTATTTT
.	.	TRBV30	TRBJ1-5	CAWSAGIHSNQPQHF	TGTGCCTGGAGTGCCGGGATACATAGCAATCAGCCCCAGCATTTT
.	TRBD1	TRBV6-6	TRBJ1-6	CASTQGQGASPLHF	TGTGCCAGCACCCAGGGACAGGGCGCTTCACCCCTCCACTTT
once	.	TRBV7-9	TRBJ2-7	CASSPPNREQYF	TGTGCCAGCAGCCCCCCAAACAGGGAGCAGTACTTC
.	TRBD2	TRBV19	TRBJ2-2	CASSPRLGRVGTGELFF	TGTGCCAGTAGTCCACGTTTGGGGAGGGTCGGGACCGGGGAGCTGTTTTTT
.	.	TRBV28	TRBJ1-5	CASRRLRGGNQPQHF	TGTGCCAGCAGGAGACTCAGGGGTGGCAATCAGCCCCAGCATTTT
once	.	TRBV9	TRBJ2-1	CASSVAGVNEQFF	TGTGCCAGCAGCGTAGCAGGGGTTAATGAGCAGTTCTTC
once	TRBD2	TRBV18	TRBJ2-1	CASSPERGGLAGEQFF	TGTGCCAGCTCACCAGAGCGGGGGGGCCTCGCCGGTGAGCAGTTCTTC
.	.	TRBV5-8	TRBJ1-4	CASSPRGGVEKLFF	TGTGCCAGCAGCCCGAGGGGGGGTGTTGAAAAACTGTTTTTT
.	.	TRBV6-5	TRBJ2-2	CASIGNRANTGELFF	TGTGCCAGCATCGGAAACAGAGCGAACACCGGGGAGCTGTTTTTT
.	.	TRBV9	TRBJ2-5	CASSEGGGRREETQYF	TGTGCCAGCAGCGAGGGGGGGGGCCGCCGGGAAGAGACCCAGTACTTC
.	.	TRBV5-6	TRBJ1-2	CASSLVQSTYGYTF	TGTGCCAGCAGCTTGGTGCAGTCCACCTATGGCTACACCTTC
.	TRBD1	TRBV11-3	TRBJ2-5	CASAKWGGQGETQYF	TGTGCCAGCGCAAAATGGGGGGGACAGGGGGAGACCCAGTACTTC
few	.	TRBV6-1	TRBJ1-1	CASSVGGTEAFF	TGTGCCAGCAGTGTGGGGGGAACTGAAGCTTTCTTT
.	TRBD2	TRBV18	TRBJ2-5	CASSRGSRVGTETQYF	TGTGCCAGCTCACGCGGGAGTCGGGTTGGGACGGAGACCCAGTACTTC
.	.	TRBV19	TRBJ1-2	CASSLKTGYGYTF	TGTGCCAGTAGCCTCAAAACAGGGTATGGCTACACCTTC
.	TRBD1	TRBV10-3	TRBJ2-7	CAISDRTGSYEQYF	TGTGCCATCAGTGATCGGACAGGGTCCTACGAGCAGTACTTC
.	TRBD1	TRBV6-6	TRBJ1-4	CASSYTGTGGEKLFF	TGTGCCAGCAGTTACACCGGGACAGGGGGGGAAAAACTGTTTTTT
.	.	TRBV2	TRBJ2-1	CASSEGGSEQFF	TGTGCCAGCAGTGAGGGCGGGTCCGAGCAGTTCTTC
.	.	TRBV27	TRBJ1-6	CASRSRTFYNSPLHF	TGTGCCAGCAGGTCCCGGACATTCTATAATTCACCCCTCCACTTT
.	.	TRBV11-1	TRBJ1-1	CASSLDSITEAFF	TGTGCCAGCAGCTTGGACAGTATTACTGAAGCTTTCTTT
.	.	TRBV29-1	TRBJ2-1	CSVMSSTYNEQFF	TGCAGCGTTATGTCTAGTACTTACAATGAGCAGTTCTTC
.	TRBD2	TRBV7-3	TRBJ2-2	CASSSQRGSNTGELFF	TGTGCCAGCAGCTCCCAGCGGGGTTCGAACACCGGGGAGCTGTTTTTT
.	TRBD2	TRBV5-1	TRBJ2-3	CASSLDTSGGTDTQYF	TGCGCCAGCAGCTTGGACACTAGCGGGGGGACAGATACGCAGTATTTT
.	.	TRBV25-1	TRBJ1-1	CASSLMTGMNTEAFF	TGTGCCAGCTCACTTATGACAGGAATGAACACTGAAGCTTTCTTT
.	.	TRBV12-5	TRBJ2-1	CASGLVPGRDNEQFF	TGTGCTAGTGGTTTGGTCCCCGGCAGGGACAATGAGCAGTTCTTC
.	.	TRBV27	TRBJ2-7	CASGRSYEQYF	TGTGCCAGCGGCCGCTCCTACGAGCAGTACTTC
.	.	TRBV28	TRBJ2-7	CASSLARTDSSYEQYF	TGTGCCAGCAGTTTAGCGCGGACGGACAGCTCCTACGAGCAGTACTTC
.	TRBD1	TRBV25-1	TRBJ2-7	CASSELVVQGNYYEQYF	TGTGCCAGCAGTGAATTAGTAGTACAGGGGAATTACTACGAGCAGTACTTC
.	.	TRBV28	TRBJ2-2	CASFQGRGWPGELFF	TGTGCCAGTTTCCAGGGCCGTGGCTGGCCCGGGGAGCTGTTTTTT
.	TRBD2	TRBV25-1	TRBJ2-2	CASSLRGGLGHGELFF	TGTGCCAGCAGTCTGCGGGGGGGCCTCGGACACGGGGAGTTGTTTTTT
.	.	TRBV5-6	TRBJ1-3	CASSPVTGNTIYF	TGTGCCAGCAGCCCAGTCACGGGGAACACCATATATTTT
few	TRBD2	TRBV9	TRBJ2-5	CASSDGGLAGLETQYF	TGTGCCAGCAGCGACGGGGGACTAGCGGGATTAGAGACCCAGTACTTC
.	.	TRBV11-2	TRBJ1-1	CASSFHAEGGEAEAFF	TGTGCCAGCAGCTTCCACGCCGAAGGGGGGGAGGCTGAAGCTTTCTTT
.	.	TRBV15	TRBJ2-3	CATSTNRGIDTQYF	TGTGCCACCAGCACGAACAGAGGGATAGATACGCAGTATTTT
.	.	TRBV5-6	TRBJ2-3	CASSFGDTQYF	TGTGCCAGCAGCTTCGGGGATACGCAGTATTTT
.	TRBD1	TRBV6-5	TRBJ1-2	CASSPGQGTGYGYTF	TGTGCCAGCAGCCCCGGACAGGGAACGGGCTATGGCTACACCTTC
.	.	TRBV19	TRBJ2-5	CASSIVGPYQETQYF	TGTGCCAGTAGTATTGTGGGGCCGTACCAAGAGACCCAGTACTTC
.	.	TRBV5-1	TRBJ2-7	CASSLTGTHYEQYF	TGCGCCAGCAGCTTAACCGGGACTCACTACGAGCAGTACTTC
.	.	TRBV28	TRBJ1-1	CASSLRSVYTEAFF	TGTGCCAGCAGTTTGAGGTCGGTGTACACTGAAGCTTTCTTT
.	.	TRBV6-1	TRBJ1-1	CASRQGGGTEAFF	TGTGCCAGCAGACAGGGAGGGGGAACTGAAGCTTTCTTT